This TCR beta chain emerged from a study of CD8 T cells in ankylosing spondylitis. Each CDR3 protein is one row after TCRdb ran MiXCR on the 5' RACE reads. The table shows around 300,000 distinct CDR3 sequences, with 9.5% to 13% occurring only once. V dropped 0 bases and J dropped 8; count of bases not matched to a gene: 11. Germline CDR1 reads MGHRA; CDR2 reads YSYEKL. CDR3 length: 17 amino acids. In this sample, this clonotype turned up a few times. The antigen remains undetermined. Study conclusions and caveats: Blood of patients with ankylosing spondylitis appeared to be characterized by a TCR beta motif of seven or eight highly homologous variants. Reportedly, disease-linked clones are significantly enriched in ankylosing spondylitis patients' matched synovial fluid.

The chain employs TRBV4-1 and TRBJ2-3; 10 nucleotides match TRBD2. The clonotype comes from a female donor with ankylosing spondylitis or in good health (not recorded which). Sequencing was done on a sample of blood, either unsorted or a sorted T cell fraction (not recorded which). In DNA, the CDR3 is TGCGCCAGCAGCCAAGAAGGAAGCGGGAGGGTAGGCGGTACGCAGTATTTT. Residues: CASSQEGSGRVGGTQYF.